A selection of T cell receptor beta chains follows, all from one sample in a study of T cell repertoires in cytomegalovirus infection. TCRdb passed the reads through MiXCR, listing each CDR3 protein once. The sample has about 140,000 distinct CDR3 sequences; about 6% are singletons. Source material: PBMCs. The receptors were gathered from a human donor in good health (CMV status not recorded). Some clones in this sample may be carry-over from other donors' samples. The conserved cysteine and the conserved F or W are not part of the CDR3 here. Fields, in order: J gene, V gene, CDR3 protein.

TRBJ1-2 TRBV11-2 ASSPASNGGYT
TRBJ2-4 TRBV20-1 SAPPRPRILAKNIQY
TRBJ1-5 TRBV12-3/TRBV12-4 ASSETGGVH
TRBJ2-7 TRBV25-1 ASRQDSYEQY
TRBJ2-3 TRBV7-8 ASSLPGDTQY
TRBJ1-1 TRBV7-2 ASSLASAGITEAF
TRBJ2-2 TRBV7-2 ASSWGSPNTGELF
TRBJ2-6 TRBV12-3/TRBV12-4 ASSQTISGANVLT
TRBJ1-2 TRBV7-2 ASSLWTDRARNYGYT
TRBJ2-5 TRBV7-6 ASSQIRKKAGQRETQY
TRBJ1-1 TRBV10-2 ASSEPQMNTEAF
TRBJ1-1 TRBV15 ATTSQRGTEAF
TRBJ1-5 TRBV29-1 SVAGDGNQPQH
TRBJ1-5 TRBV6-2/TRBV6-3 ASSSPGQPQH
TRBJ1-2 TRBV20-1 SAISRGGGYT
TRBJ1-6 TRBV14 ASSQVKWSAGETDNSPLH
TRBJ2-7 TRBV28 ASSSGTGAYEQY
TRBJ2-7 TRBV7-2 ASAHSTSYEQY
TRBJ2-5 TRBV6-1 ASALGGLQETQY
TRBJ2-1 TRBV7-2 ASSTRNRLGILVEQF
TRBJ1-3 TRBV5-1 ASSAQVGEGNTIY
TRBJ2-3 TRBV28 ASSLRSDTQY
TRBJ1-1 TRBV2 ASTSGERFTEAF
TRBJ1-1 TRBV20-1 SARDRQLNTEAF